Each of the 2 T cell receptor beta chains below was sequenced from the same sample in a study of CD8 T cells in Susac syndrome. RNA amounts of 0.5 to 1 ug underwent reverse transcription with random hexamers. TCRdb reanalysed the immunoSEQ multiplex PCR reads using MiXCR and keeps one entry per CDR3 protein. The sample lists 150,000 or so distinct CDR3 sequences, around 95% occurring once. Sequenced: CD4+ T cells from PBMCs. The receptor source for this set is a human donor in good health.

The CDR3 here is CAWSAGSRQETQYF. CDR3 coding DNA: TGTGCCTGGAGTGCGGGGAGTCGCCAAGAGACCCAGTACTTC. V gene TRBV30 combines with J gene TRBJ2-5; D is perhaps TRBD2 (5 bases). Germline V CDR1 and CDR2: GTSNPN, SVGIG (reference sequence). The V end lost 1 base, the J end lost 1 base, and 10 bases lay between the germline ends. The CDR3 totals 14 residues.

The V call is TRBV5-1, the J call TRBJ2-2, with D possibly matching TRBD2 (6 bases). Deletions cut 2 bases from V and 4 bases from J, with 12 bases between. CDR1 and CDR2 (germline): SGHRS, YFSETQ. CDR3 length: 15 residues. CDR3 in amino acids: CASSLSLGGTGELFF. CDR3 coding DNA: TGCGCCAGCAGCTTAAGCCTCGGGGGCACCGGGGAGCTGTTTTTT.